Following are 11 T cell receptor beta chains from one sample sequenced in a study of T cell repertoires in cytomegalovirus infection (dated by TCRdb to 2018 to 2020). For these receptors, no antigen is known. This specimen's treatment or condition label, per the study, means: in vitro stimulation with specific CMV peptide epitopes to enrich CMV-specific T cells. Data came from an Illumina HiSeq 1500. TCRdb reran the public reads through fastp at Q25 and MiXCR, keeping productive beta chains. Under each unique CDR3 protein, matching rows form one entry showing the most common genes and DNA. This sample has about 900,000 distinct CDR3 sequences in its table, and roughly a third of those were observed once. The ten largest clones add up to around an eighth of the sample. Sample: cultured CD8+ T cells from PBMCs, taken from culture after CMV antigen stimulation. These receptors originate from a human donor in good health (CMV status not recorded). Some clones in this sample may be carry-over from other donors' samples.

As to this clonotype: The junction departs from the called germline gene at one end, perhaps through a read error. The chain recombines TRBV4-1 with TRBJ2-1; 7 nucleotides line up with TRBD2. This CDR3 is built from 15 residues. Germline loops: CDR1 MGHRA, CDR2 YSYEKL. The chain's CDR3 is CASSKESGAYNEQFF. In DNA form, the CDR3 reads TGCGCCAGCAGCAAAGAAAGCGGGGCTTACAATGAGCAGTTCTTC.

This clonotype was counted a single time. The chain has TRBV3-1 and TRBJ2-1; no clear D gene. In germline, CDR1 is LGHDT, CDR2 YNNKEL (reference sequence). CDR3 length: 14 amino acids. Trimming removed 3 bases at V and 6 bases at J, with 12 bases between. The CDR3 DNA is TGTGCCAGCAGCCATGTGGTGCGCATCAATGAGCAGTTCTTC. It translates to CASSHVVRINEQFF.

Many counts were recorded for this clonotype. This chain links TRBV7-9 with TRBJ2-5, with no clear D. CDR1 and CDR2 from the germline V gene are SEHNR and FQNEAQ (reference sequence). CDR3 length equals 11 residues. Trimming removed 1 base at V and 5 bases at J, with 2 bases between. The chain's CDR3 is CASSLDETQYF. The CDR3 DNA follows: TGTGCCAGCAGCTTAGATGAGACCCAGTACTTC.

The chain is built from TRBV2 and TRBJ1-1; D remains unclear. This CDR3 contains 12 residues. V was shortened by 10 bases and J by 5 bases, with 14 bases between the two germline ends. Germline V lookup: CDR1 SNHLY, CDR2 FYNNEI. The CDR3 sequence: CATLDRGTEAFF. The CDR3 DNA sequence: TGTGCCACCCTGGACCGGGGAACTGAAGCTTTCTTT. Together with reference TRBV2 and TRBJ1-1, the CDR3 gives the full variable domain: EPEVTQTPSHQVTQMGQEVILRCVPISNHLYFYWYRQILGQKVEFLVSFYNNEISEKSEIFDDQFSVERPDGSNFTLKIRSTKLEDSAMYFCATLDRGTEAFFGQGTRLTVV.

This rearrangement joins TRBV20-1 to TRBJ1-6; 8 bases fit TRBD1. Germline CDR1 reads DFQATT; CDR2 reads SNEGSKA (reference sequence). V lost 1 base to trimming and J lost 10 bases; unmatched junction nucleotides: 12. The CDR3 spans 16 residues. CDR3 sequence reads: CSARALGQGDGSPLHF. CDR3 nucleotide sequence: TGCAGTGCTAGAGCCCTCGGACAGGGAGACGGATCACCCCTCCACTTT.

The chain is built from TRBV7-8 and TRBJ2-1, with D perhaps given as TRBD1 or TRBD2 (6 bases each). This CDR3 region has 12 residues. From germline, CDR1 is SGHVS and CDR2 FQNEAQ. V was cut by 5 bases and J by 10 bases, with 12 bases left in between. The CDR3, as DNA: TGTGCCAGCAGCGGAGGGGGGCCGGAGCAGTTCTTC. It encodes CASSGGGPEQFF.

This clonotype was counted ten times or more. The V gene is TRBV7-9, the J gene TRBJ2-4; tentative D call: TRBD1 (6 bases). This CDR3 is built from 15 residues. Germline CDR1 reads SEHNR; CDR2 reads FQNEAQ (reference sequence). The V gene lost 3 bases and the J gene lost 5 bases, with 14 bases spanning the gap. CDR3 nucleotide sequence: TGTGCCAGCAGCTTTGCCCCCGGACAGCAAAACATTCAGTACTTC. It encodes CASSFAPGQQNIQYF.

The rearrangement uses TRBV5-6 and TRBJ1-1; tentative D call: TRBD1 (5 bases). Germline V gene sequence: CDR1 SGHDT, CDR2 YYEEEE. V was shortened by 7 bases and J by 4 bases, with 29 bases between the two germline ends. This CDR3 contains 18 residues. CDR3 in amino acids: CASPGKGRVITGSTEAFF. The CDR3 DNA follows: TGTGCCAGCCCTGGTAAGGGCAGGGTAATTACTGGAAGCACTGAAGCTTTCTTT.

J is TRBJ2-3 and V is TRBV7-3, with 7 bases identical to TRBD1. This CDR3 spans 14 amino acids. J gave up 7 bases and V 1 base, and 5 bases lay outside the gene matches. CDR1 is SGHTA and CDR2 is FQGTGA in the germline V gene. The CDR3 DNA reads TGTGCCAGCAGCTTAATAGGGGGCGGTCATACGCAGTATTTT. The encoded protein is CASSLIGGGHTQYF.

The V call is TRBV5-4, the J call TRBJ2-1; 8 nucleotides align to TRBD1. After removal of 3 bases from V and 8 bases from J, the junction contained 4 bases not matched to a gene. This CDR3 has 13 residues. In germline, CDR1 is SGHNT, CDR2 YYREEE (reference sequence). This CDR3 reads CASSWGQVYEQFF. CDR3 nucleotides: TGTGCCAGCAGCTGGGGACAGGTCTATGAGCAGTTCTTC.

This clonotype was picked up a small number of times. The chain has TRBV10-3 and TRBJ2-3; 7 nucleotides align to TRBD2. Losses at the gene ends were 3 bases for V and 2 bases for J; bases not matched to a gene: 20. Germline V gene lookup returns CDR1 ENHRY and CDR2 SYGVKD. The CDR3 has 20 amino acids. The CDR3 protein is CAISERLGGGIQGHTDTQYF. The CDR3 bases are TGTGCCATCAGTGAACGTCTGGGCGGGGGAATTCAAGGGCACACAGATACGCAGTATTTT.